This T cell receptor beta chain was obtained from a study of identifying expanded T cells in peripheral blood. Study-wide findings and caveats: Over about two and four weeks, about 16.4 and 19 clones changed, versus around 1.3 between replicates. Variance in clone template counts between roughly 2-week samples significantly increased with total template count across all healthy donors.

Healthy donors had no documented immune events, such as infections, while sampled. Concerning this clone itself: The antigen is unknown.

From germline, CDR1 is GTSNPN and CDR2 SVGIG (reference sequence). CDR3 length: 15 amino acids. The ends were cut back, 3 bases at V and 5 bases at J, with 19 bases in the middle. Produced via immunoSEQ multiplex PCR; TCRdb's table is partial and in-frame only. The sample records tens of thousands of clones, roughly 90% being singletons. Material: blood. This chain connects TRBV30 to TRBJ1-1; a possible D gene is TRBD1 (6 bases). This sequence originates from a person aged 18 to 70 in good health. The CDR3 DNA sequence: TGTGCCTGGAGCCCTAAAGGGGGAGGTAGGACTGAAGCTTTCTTT. This gives the protein CAWSPKGGGRTEAFF. Variable domain in full (rest from reference TRBV30 and TRBJ1-1): SQTIHQWPATLVQPVGSPLSLECTVEGTSNPNLYWYRQAAGRGLQLLFYSVGIGQISSEVPQNLSASRPQDRQFILSSKKLLLSDSGFYLCAWSPKGGGRTEAFFGQGTRLTVV.